Many counts were recorded for the clone carrying this T cell receptor (beta chain). The time point denotes: newly diagnosed GD, antithyroid drugs for less than 3 months. RNA extracted from PBMCs served as the sequencing template. The data were obtained in a study of regulatory T cells in long-lasting Graves disease. Germline-derived CDR1 and CDR2 are MNHNS and SASEGT. With 2 bases removed from V and 1 base from J, the gap between germline ends came to 12 bases. CDR3 length: 16 residues. TCR beta libraries were built with iRepertoire HTBI primers and Arm-PCR of CDR3 regions. TCRdb re-derived calls from the multiplex PCR reads in MiXCR, one entry per CDR3 protein. In the table there are 350,000 to 400,000 distinct CDR3 sequences, 15% to 20% of which are singletons. The same sample was also used in a study of T cells in Graves' hyperthyroidism and ophthalmopathy.

This specimen consisted of peripheral blood mononuclear cells (PBMCs), obtained at new diagnosis, from a patient treated with antithyroid drugs. This receptor was obtained from a woman between 18 and 30 years old with Graves disease. The V call is TRBV6-1, the J call TRBJ2-1; tentative D call: TRBD1 (5 bases). The CDR3, as DNA: TGTGCCAGCAGTGAAACCCCGACAGCTTCCTACAATGAGCAGTTCTTC. Protein: CASSETPTASYNEQFF.